The TCR beta chain under discussion was sequenced for a study of blood T cell repertoires in COVID-19. Clones were read by immunoSEQ multiplex PCR, and TCRdb kept only the in-frame ones, dropping some. The profile shows around 260,000 clones, 80% to 90% of them singletons. This clone occurred a few times. The clonotype originates from a woman in her fifties or sixties who had recovered from COVID-19. Sequencing was done on a sample of peripheral blood.

CDR3 in amino acids: CASSLDNLNTEAFF. CDR3 bases: TGTGCCAGCAGTCTGGACAACTTGAACACTGAAGCTTTCTTT. The genes are TRBV6-6 and TRBJ1-1, with D maybe TRBD1 (5 bases). Germline V gene sequence: CDR1 MNHNY, CDR2 SVGAGI (reference sequence). V shed 5 bases and J shed 0 bases, with 10 bases lying between them. The length of the CDR3 is 14 residues.